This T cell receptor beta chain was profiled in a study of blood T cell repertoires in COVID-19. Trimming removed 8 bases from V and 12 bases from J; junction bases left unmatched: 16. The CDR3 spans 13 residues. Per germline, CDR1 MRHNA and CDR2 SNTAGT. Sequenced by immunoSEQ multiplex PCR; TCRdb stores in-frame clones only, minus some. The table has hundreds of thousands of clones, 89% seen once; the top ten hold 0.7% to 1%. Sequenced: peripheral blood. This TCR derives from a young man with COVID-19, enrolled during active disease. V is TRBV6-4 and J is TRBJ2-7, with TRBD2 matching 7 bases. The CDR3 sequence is CASGGRAPCVWYF. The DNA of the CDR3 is TGTGCCAGCGGGGGGAGGGCTCCTTGCGTGTGGTACTTC.